One sample yielded the 3 T cell receptor beta chains listed below, sequenced in a study of shared clonotypes between healthy human individuals. Only in-frame clones appear in the TCRdb table, and some are missing; sequencing was by immunoSEQ multiplex PCR. The repertoire holds roughly 2,300,000 clones, with around 92% as singletons. The sample comprised naive CD4+ T cells from PBMCs. The subset was: CD45RA+ positively selected. The origin of the receptors is a man aged 18-30 years in good health. Some clones in this sample may be carry-over from other donors' samples.

J is TRBJ2-7 and V is TRBV27; D is ambiguous. The CDR3 is made up of 13 amino acids. Germline loops: CDR1 MNHEY, CDR2 SMNVEV (reference sequence). V lost 0 bases, J lost 5 bases, and 8 bases lay in between. CDR3 protein: CASSLSFRNEQYF. In DNA, the CDR3 is TGTGCCAGCAGTTTATCGTTCCGTAACGAGCAGTACTTC.

CDR3 DNA sequence: TGTGCCAGTAGTATACGATTGACAGGGTACGCAACTAATGAAAAACTGTTTTTT. Translating it yields CASSIRLTGYATNEKLFF. The chain uses TRBV19 and TRBJ1-4; the match to TRBD1 covers 7 bases. There are 18 residues in the CDR3. Germline V lookup: CDR1 LNHDA, CDR2 SQIVND (reference sequence). V was pared by 2 bases and J by 0 bases, with 9 bases of the junction left unmatched.

The chain joins TRBV4-3 to TRBJ2-4; D uncertain. Deletions cut 1 base from V and 10 bases from J, with 14 bases between. Germline lookup yields CDR1 LGHNA and CDR2 YSLEER. The CDR3 extends over 14 amino acids. The CDR3 DNA reads as TGCGCCAGCAGCCAAGCCGGCAATCCCCCGATTCAGTACTTC. Amino acids: CASSQAGNPPIQYF.